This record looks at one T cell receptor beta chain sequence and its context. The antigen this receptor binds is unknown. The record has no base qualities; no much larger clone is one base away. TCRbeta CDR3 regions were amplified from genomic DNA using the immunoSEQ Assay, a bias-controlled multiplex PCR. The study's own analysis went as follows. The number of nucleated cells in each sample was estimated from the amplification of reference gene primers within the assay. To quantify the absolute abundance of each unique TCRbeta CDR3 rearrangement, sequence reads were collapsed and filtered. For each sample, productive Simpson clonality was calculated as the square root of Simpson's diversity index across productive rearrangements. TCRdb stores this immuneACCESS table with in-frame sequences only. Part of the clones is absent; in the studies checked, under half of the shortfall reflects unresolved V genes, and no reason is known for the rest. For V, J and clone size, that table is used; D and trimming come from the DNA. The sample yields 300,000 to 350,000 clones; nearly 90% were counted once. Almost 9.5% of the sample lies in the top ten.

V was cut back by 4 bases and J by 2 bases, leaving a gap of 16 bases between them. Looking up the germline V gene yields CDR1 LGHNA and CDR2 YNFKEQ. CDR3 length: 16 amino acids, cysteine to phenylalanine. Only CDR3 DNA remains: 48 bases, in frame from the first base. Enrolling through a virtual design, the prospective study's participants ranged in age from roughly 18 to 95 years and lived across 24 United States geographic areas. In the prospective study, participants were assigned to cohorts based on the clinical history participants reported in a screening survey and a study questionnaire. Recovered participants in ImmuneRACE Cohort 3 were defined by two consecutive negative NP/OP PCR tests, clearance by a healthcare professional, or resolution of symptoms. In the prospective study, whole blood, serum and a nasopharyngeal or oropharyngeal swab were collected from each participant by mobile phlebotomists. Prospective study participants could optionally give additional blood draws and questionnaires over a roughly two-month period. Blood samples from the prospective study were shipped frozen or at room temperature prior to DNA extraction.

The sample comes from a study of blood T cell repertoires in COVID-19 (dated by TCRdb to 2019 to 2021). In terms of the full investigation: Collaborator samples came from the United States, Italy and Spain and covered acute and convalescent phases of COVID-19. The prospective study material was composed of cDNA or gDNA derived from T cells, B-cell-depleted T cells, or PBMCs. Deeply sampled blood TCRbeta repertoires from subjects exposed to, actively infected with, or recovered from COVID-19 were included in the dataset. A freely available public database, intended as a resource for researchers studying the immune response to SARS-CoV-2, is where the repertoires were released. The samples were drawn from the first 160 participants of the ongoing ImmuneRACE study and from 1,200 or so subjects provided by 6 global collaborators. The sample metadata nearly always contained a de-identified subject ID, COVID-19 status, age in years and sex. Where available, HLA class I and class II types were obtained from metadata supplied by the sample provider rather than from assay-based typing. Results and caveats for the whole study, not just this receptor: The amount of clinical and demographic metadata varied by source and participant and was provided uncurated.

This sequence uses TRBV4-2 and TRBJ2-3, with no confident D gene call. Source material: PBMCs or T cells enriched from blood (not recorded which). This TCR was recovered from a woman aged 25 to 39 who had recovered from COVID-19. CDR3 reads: CASSRPGRPSTDTQYF. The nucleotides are TGTGCCAGCAGCCGTCCTGGCCGCCCCTCCACAGATACGCAGTATTTT.